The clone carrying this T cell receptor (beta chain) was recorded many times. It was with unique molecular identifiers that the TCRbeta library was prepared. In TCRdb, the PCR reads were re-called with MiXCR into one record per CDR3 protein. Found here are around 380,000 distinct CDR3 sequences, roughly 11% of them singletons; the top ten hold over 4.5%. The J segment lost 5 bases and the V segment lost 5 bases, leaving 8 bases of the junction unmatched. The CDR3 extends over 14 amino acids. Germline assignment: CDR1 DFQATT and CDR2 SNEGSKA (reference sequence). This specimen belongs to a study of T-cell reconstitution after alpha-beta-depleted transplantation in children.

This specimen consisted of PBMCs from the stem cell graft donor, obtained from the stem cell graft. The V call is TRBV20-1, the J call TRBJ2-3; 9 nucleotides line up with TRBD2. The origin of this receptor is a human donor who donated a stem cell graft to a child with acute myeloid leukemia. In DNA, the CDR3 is TGCAGTGCTTACATTAGCGGGAGAGGAGATACGCAGTATTTT. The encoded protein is CSAYISGRGDTQYF.